The rows below give T cell receptor beta chains drawn from one sample of a study of radiotherapy plus CTLA-4 blockade in lung cancer. Generated by immunoSEQ multiplex PCR, the TCRdb table keeps only in-frame clones and is missing some. The repertoire holds 45,000 or so clones, with about 88% as singletons. The sample consisted of peripheral blood, taken from a patient treated with radiotherapy plus ipilimumab. The receptor source for this set is a human donor with non-small cell lung cancer whose response to radiotherapy plus ipilimumab could not be evaluated. Both conserved end residues are part of each CDR3. A D gene is named only where the DNA matches it firmly. Expanded clones get a size class; other rows say once, few or many, or leave the size out.

j_gene: TRBJ1-2
abundance: NA
d_gene: TRBD1
v_gene: TRBV5-1
CDR3nt: TGCGCCAGCAGCGCGGACAGGTGGTTGACCTTC
CDR3aa: CASSADRWLTF

j_gene: TRBJ2-1
abundance: NA
d_gene: NA
v_gene: TRBV19
CDR3nt: TGTGCCAGTACCCCGATGCGGGGTCCGAGCTCCTACAATGAGCAGTTCTTC
CDR3aa: CASTPMRGPSSYNEQFF

j_gene: TRBJ1-5
abundance: NA
d_gene: NA
v_gene: TRBV30
CDR3nt: TGTGCCTGGAGTGTCCCGGGGGGGCCAAATCAGCCCCAGCATTTT
CDR3aa: CAWSVPGGPNQPQHF

j_gene: TRBJ1-5
abundance: NA
d_gene: TRBD1
v_gene: TRBV5-1
CDR3nt: TGCGCCAGCAGTCTGACAGGGGATAGCAATCAGCCCCAGCATTTT
CDR3aa: CASSLTGDSNQPQHF

j_gene: TRBJ1-2
abundance: NA
d_gene: NA
v_gene: TRBV10-2
CDR3nt: TGCGCCAGCAGTGAGTCTCGGGGCTATGGCTACACCTTC
CDR3aa: CASSESRGYGYTF

j_gene: TRBJ2-1
abundance: NA
d_gene: NA
v_gene: TRBV2
CDR3nt: TGTGCCAGCAGTGAGTGGCGGGGTTACAATGAGCAGTTCTTC
CDR3aa: CASSEWRGYNEQFF

j_gene: TRBJ2-3
abundance: once
d_gene: NA
v_gene: TRBV30
CDR3nt: TGTGCCTGGTCTTCCAGCGAAGCAGATACGCAGTATTTT
CDR3aa: CAWSSSEADTQYF

j_gene: TRBJ2-2
abundance: NA
d_gene: NA
v_gene: TRBV7-2
CDR3nt: TGTGCCAGCAGCTTAGTACTCCCCGGGGAGCTGTTTTTT
CDR3aa: CASSLVLPGELFF

j_gene: TRBJ1-2
abundance: NA
d_gene: NA
v_gene: TRBV21-1
CDR3nt: TGTGCCAGCAGCAAATTGAGGACAGGGGCGTACACCTTC
CDR3aa: CASSKLRTGAYTF

j_gene: TRBJ1-4
abundance: NA
d_gene: NA
v_gene: TRBV6-5
CDR3nt: TGTGCCAGCAGTTACACCGACAGTTTTGCGGAAAAACTGTTTTTT
CDR3aa: CASSYTDSFAEKLFF

j_gene: TRBJ1-6
abundance: NA
d_gene: NA
v_gene: TRBV5-1
CDR3nt: TGCGCCAGCAGCTTGGGCCAGGAAGGCTATAATTCACCCCTCCACTTT
CDR3aa: CASSLGQEGYNSPLHF

j_gene: TRBJ1-1
abundance: NA
d_gene: NA
v_gene: TRBV28
CDR3nt: TGTGCCAGCAGGATAGGGGGTACTGAAGCTTTCTTT
CDR3aa: CASRIGGTEAFF

j_gene: TRBJ2-3
abundance: NA
d_gene: TRBD2
v_gene: TRBV9
CDR3nt: TGTGCCAGCAGCCCCCGAGGACTAGGAACCACAGATACGCAGTATTTT
CDR3aa: CASSPRGLGTTDTQYF

j_gene: TRBJ2-5
abundance: NA
d_gene: TRBD2
v_gene: TRBV18
CDR3nt: TGTGCCAGCTCACCCGGACTAGCGGGAGGTAGTGAGACCCAGTACTTC
CDR3aa: CASSPGLAGGSETQYF

j_gene: TRBJ2-1
abundance: NA
d_gene: TRBD2
v_gene: TRBV4-1
CDR3nt: TGCGCCAGCAGCCATGGGGGACTAGCGGGAGGGTCGGATGAGCAGTTCTTC
CDR3aa: CASSHGGLAGGSDEQFF

j_gene: TRBJ2-5
abundance: NA
d_gene: NA
v_gene: TRBV2
CDR3nt: TGTGCCAGCAGTGAGGTGGAGGAGACCCAGTACTTC
CDR3aa: CASSEVEETQYF

j_gene: TRBJ1-2
abundance: NA
d_gene: TRBD1
v_gene: TRBV5-6
CDR3nt: TGTGCCAGCAGCTTGGCGGGACAGAGAGGCCGCTACACCTTC
CDR3aa: CASSLAGQRGRYTF

j_gene: TRBJ1-3
abundance: NA
d_gene: TRBD1
v_gene: TRBV7-2
CDR3nt: TGTGCCAGCAGCTCCTCCGGGACAGTGAACGGAAACACCATATATTTT
CDR3aa: CASSSSGTVNGNTIYF

j_gene: TRBJ2-7
abundance: NA
d_gene: TRBD2
v_gene: TRBV27
CDR3nt: TGTGCCAGCAGTTTATCATTAGGACTAGCGGGAGTAGGATACGAGCAGTACTTC
CDR3aa: CASSLSLGLAGVGYEQYF

j_gene: TRBJ1-6
abundance: NA
d_gene: TRBD1
v_gene: TRBV6-5
CDR3nt: TGTGCCAGCACCGTTACAGGGGGAGGTTCACCCCTCCACTTT
CDR3aa: CASTVTGGGSPLHF

j_gene: TRBJ1-2
abundance: NA
d_gene: NA
v_gene: TRBV4-3
CDR3nt: TGCGCCAGCAGCCAAGTTTCTGCCCGAACGGATGGCTACACCTTC
CDR3aa: CASSQVSARTDGYTF

j_gene: TRBJ1-2
abundance: NA
d_gene: NA
v_gene: TRBV28
CDR3nt: TGTGCCAGCAGCCCATCAGGAGGCCTCTATGGCTACACCTTC
CDR3aa: CASSPSGGLYGYTF

j_gene: TRBJ2-6
abundance: NA
d_gene: TRBD2
v_gene: TRBV5-1
CDR3nt: TGCGCCAGCAGCTTCCTAGCGGGGATCGGGTCTGGGGCCAACGTCCTGACTTTC
CDR3aa: CASSFLAGIGSGANVLTF

j_gene: TRBJ2-1
abundance: NA
d_gene: TRBD2
v_gene: TRBV6-5
CDR3nt: TGTGCCAGCAGCTCTAGCGGGGGTAGGTCAAATGAGCAGTTCTTC
CDR3aa: CASSSSGGRSNEQFF

j_gene: TRBJ1-3
abundance: once
d_gene: NA
v_gene: TRBV5-1
CDR3nt: TGCGCCAGCAGCCAGGCAGATGGAAACACCATATATTTT
CDR3aa: CASSQADGNTIYF